The 2 T cell receptor beta chains reported below all come from one sample, sequenced in a study of identical twins (dated by TCRdb to the mid-2010s). The method was 5' RACE. These reads were obtained on an Illumina HiSeq 2000. TCRdb reprocessing: public reads trimmed at Q25 with fastp, clones called with MiXCR, in-frame beta chains kept. Entries that share a CDR3 protein sequence are merged under the most common genes and DNA. In this sample the table shows hundreds of thousands of distinct CDR3 sequences, 10% to 15% of which occur a single time. The ten largest clones take up around 1.5% of the sample. The sample was also linked to a second study, of yellow fever vaccine responses in identical twins.

Sequencing used PBMCs. These receptors all stem from a woman aged 18-29 years in good health.

The J gene is TRBJ2-2, the V gene TRBV4-1; D uncertain. Per the germline V gene, CDR1 is MGHRA and CDR2 is YSYEKL. The CDR3 length is 15 residues. V gave up 5 bases and J gave up 3 bases, with 13 bases separating them. The DNA of the CDR3 is TGCGCCAGCAGCGGAAGAGACCCCCACACCGGGGAGCTGTTTTTT. Amino acid sequence: CASSGRDPHTGELFF.

The CDR3 DNA follows: TGTGCCAGCACGGGAGTGGAAGAGACCCAGTACTTC. Residues: CASTGVEETQYF. This rearrangement joins TRBV12-3 or TRBV12-4 to TRBJ2-5; weak D call: TRBD2 (6 bases). This CDR3 has 12 amino acids. With 7 bases removed from V and 3 bases from J, the gap between germline ends came to 9 bases.